Listed below are T cell receptor beta chains from one sample, sequenced in a study of human T cells and chemical hapten exposure. TCRdb fed the RACE reads into MiXCR, producing one record per CDR3 protein. The sample has more than 80,000 distinct CDR3 sequences, 11% seen once; the top ten hold under 3.5%. This material consisted of whole blood, taken in connection with sensitization to the hapten diphenylcyclopropenone (DPC). The receptors derive from an older woman with alopecia areata. Some clones in this sample may be carry-over from other donors' samples. Both conserved end residues are part of each CDR3. A D gene is named only where the DNA matches it firmly. Size tells how often a clone was seen (once, few, many) or the class of an expanded clone, and some rows leave it out.

clone size	CDR3 length	D gene	V gene	J gene	CDR3 DNA	CDR3 protein
many	16	TRBD1	TRBV3-1	TRBJ2-1	TGTGCCAGCAGCCCCCCCCCGGGACAGGGGGCAAATGAGCAGTTCTTC	CASSPPPGQGANEQFF
few	15	TRBD1	TRBV3-1	TRBJ2-1	TGTGCCAGCAGCCAAATGACAGGGGGATACAATGAGCAGTTCTTC	CASSQMTGGYNEQFF
many	14	NA	TRBV5-1	TRBJ1-6	TGCGCCAGCAGCTTGGGGCAGGAGAATTCACCCCTCCACTTT	CASSLGQENSPLHF
many	13	NA	TRBV5-1	TRBJ1-4	TGCGCCAGCAGCCTGTTCCCTAATGAAAAACTGTTTTTT	CASSLFPNEKLFF
NA	14	TRBD1	TRBV29-1	TRBJ2-2	TGCAGCGCTTCGGGGACAGCGAACACCGGGGAGCTGTTTTTT	CSASGTANTGELFF
many	14	NA	TRBV7-2	TRBJ2-3	TGTGCCAGCAGCTCTGGACAGGGAGGGGATACGCAGTATTTT	CASSSGQGGDTQYF
many	16	TRBD2	TRBV9	TRBJ2-3	TGTGCCAGCAGCGTAGGTTCTAGCGGGGGGGCAGATACGCAGTATTTT	CASSVGSSGGADTQYF
many	16	NA	TRBV7-2	TRBJ2-3	TGTGCCAGCAGCTTAGTAGGGGGGGCCGGCACAGATACGCAGTATTTT	CASSLVGGAGTDTQYF
many	15	NA	TRBV7-9	TRBJ2-7	TGTGCCAGCAGCCGCAACGGGGATGCCTTGTACGAGCAGTACTTC	CASSRNGDALYEQYF
many	15	NA	TRBV5-4	TRBJ2-3	TGTGCCAGCAGCCATCAGGTACCTAGCACAGATACGCAGTATTTT	CASSHQVPSTDTQYF
many	14	TRBD1	TRBV29-1	TRBJ1-6	TGCAGCGCTAGGACAGGGACCTATAATTCACCCCTCCACTTT	CSARTGTYNSPLHF
many	16	NA	TRBV12-3/TRBV12-4	TRBJ1-5	TGTGCCAGCAGTTTAGTTGCCAGGGCGCGTAATCAGCCCCAGCATTTT	CASSLVARARNQPQHF
NA	15	NA	TRBV11-2	TRBJ2-2	TGTGCCAGCAGCAACGTAGGGGCGAACACCGGGGAGCTGTTTTTT	CASSNVGANTGELFF
many	12	NA	TRBV7-8	TRBJ1-1	TGTGCCAGCAGCTTATCCTCTTTAAAAGCTTTCTTT	CASSLSSLKAFF
NA	12	NA	TRBV6-1	TRBJ2-7	TGTGCCAGCAGTGACATCAGGGGCGAGCAGTACTTC	CASSDIRGEQYF
many	16	TRBD2	TRBV9	TRBJ2-5	TGTGCCAGCAGCGTAGGGGCTGGCGGGGGGGTAGAGACCCAGTACTTC	CASSVGAGGGVETQYF
many	14	NA	TRBV12-3/TRBV12-4	TRBJ1-1	TGTGCCAGCAGTTTAGACAGCTTGAACACTGAAGCTTTCTTT	CASSLDSLNTEAFF
NA	12	TRBD1	TRBV29-1	TRBJ1-2	TGCAGCGTTGAAGTAGGGACAGATGGCTACACCTTC	CSVEVGTDGYTF
many	15	TRBD1	TRBV6-6	TRBJ1-6	TGTGCCAGCAGTTTACCGGGACAGGGTAATTCACCCCTCCACTTT	CASSLPGQGNSPLHF
few	19	TRBD1	TRBV20-1	TRBJ1-5	TGCAGTGCTAGTTCTTTAAGGGACAGGACCACCTATAGCAATCAGCCCCAGCATTTT	CSASSLRDRTTYSNQPQHF
NA	15	TRBD2	TRBV5-1	TRBJ2-7	TGCGCCAGCAGCCAAGCTAGCGGGGGGGCCTACGAGCAGTACTTC	CASSQASGGAYEQYF
many	16	TRBD1	TRBV10-3	TRBJ2-7	TGTGCCATCAGTGGATCCGGGGGACAGGGACTCTACGAGCAGTACTTC	CAISGSGGQGLYEQYF
many	13	NA	TRBV27	TRBJ2-1	TGTGCCAGCAGTTCCCTCTCCTACAATGAGCAGTTCTTC	CASSSLSYNEQFF
many	17	TRBD1	TRBV5-5	TRBJ1-1	TGTGCCAGCAGCTTTACCGGGACAGGGGAAGGAAACACTGAAGCTTTCTTT	CASSFTGTGEGNTEAFF
NA	15	NA	TRBV7-8	TRBJ2-3	TGTGCCAGCAGCTTAGTCAGGGTTGGGACAGATACGCAGTATTTT	CASSLVRVGTDTQYF
NA	17	TRBD2	TRBV4-2	TRBJ2-5	TGTGCCAGCAGCCCTTGGACTAGCGGGGGGGCTGATGAGACCCAGTACTTC	CASSPWTSGGADETQYF
NA	15	TRBD2	TRBV19	TRBJ2-5	TGTGCCAGTAGTCGAGGACTAGCTATCCAAGAGACCCAGTACTTC	CASSRGLAIQETQYF
many	13	TRBD1	TRBV24-1	TRBJ2-1	TGTGCCACCAGTGACCGAGGGGGCTATGAGCAGTTCTTC	CATSDRGGYEQFF
many	13	TRBD1	TRBV5-4	TRBJ1-1	TGTGCCAGCAGGAACCAGGGGGTAACTGAAGCTTTCTTT	CASRNQGVTEAFF
many	12	NA	TRBV29-1	TRBJ1-2	TGCAGCGTTGAACGGCAGGCTGACGGCTACACCTTC	CSVERQADGYTF
NA	17	NA	TRBV5-1	TRBJ1-6	TGCGCCAGCAGCCGTCGAGGAAGGACAGCCGAAAATTCACCCCTCCACTTT	CASSRRGRTAENSPLHF
few	14	NA	TRBV6-5	TRBJ1-3	TGTGCCAGCAGTTACTCGCAGGGCGAAAACACCATATATTTT	CASSYSQGENTIYF
many	16	NA	TRBV7-3	TRBJ2-1	TGTGCCAGCAGCTTAAGCCCGGGAACCTTGGGCAATGAGCAGTTCTTC	CASSLSPGTLGNEQFF